The T cell receptor (beta chain) described here comes from a study of blood T cell repertoires in COVID-19. Across the study: The samples span acute and convalescent COVID-19 from the United States, Italy and Spain. PBMCs, B-cell-depleted T cells, or T cells provided the cDNA or gDNA that made up the material.

The germline CDR1 and CDR2 sequences are SGHRS and YFSETQ. The CDR3 runs to 15 residues. The V gene end was trimmed by 6 bases and the J gene end by 4 bases; junction bases not matched to a gene: 11. Original processing methods: Amplified reference gene primers provided the basis for estimating nucleated cell counts. Measured with immunoSEQ multiplex PCR; TCRdb has only the in-frame clones, and not every one. V and J calls and clone size follow that table, whereas D and trimming were derived from the DNA. The table lists around 140,000 clones, roughly 89% of them singletons. What was sequenced was peripheral blood. The TCR originated in a man between 45 and 60 years old with active or convalescent COVID-19. The chain carries TRBV5-1 and TRBJ1-2, with 8 bases matching TRBD1. The CDR3 loop is CASTEQGEGSYGYTF. The CDR3 DNA sequence: TGCGCCAGCACGGAACAGGGGGAGGGTTCCTATGGCTACACCTTC.